The entry that follows covers one TCR beta chain sequence. The antigen is unknown. The authors sequenced patients whose flow cytometry had shown CD8+CD57+ cell expansion. It was genomic DNA that served as the template for profiling TCR beta VDJ and CDR3. Each CDR3 protein gets one entry after TCRdb re-called the reads with MiXCR. The data contain 150,000 or so distinct CDR3 sequences, 40% to 50% of them singletons. This entry comes from a study of CD8+CD57+ T cells in acquired aplastic anemia. Whole-study context: Yields of DNA that came from sorted CD4+ and CD8+ cells averaged about 3.3 ug. Study-wide findings and caveats: Controls did not differ significantly from patients in CD8+ Simpson's diversity. In common between the patients and the controls were more than 25 CD8+ CDR3 sequences.

CDR1 SGHVS and CDR2 FNYEAQ come from the germline V gene. The CDR3 covers 14 residues. Trimming took off 2 bases at V and 6 bases at J, with 14 bases between the two ends. This sequence was found in a human donor with aplastic anemia. J is TRBJ2-7 and V is TRBV7-6, with a possible D match to TRBD2 (5 bases). The sequencing input was sorted CD4+, CD8+, or CD8+CD57+ T cells (not recorded which) from PBMCs. The CDR3 coding sequence is TGTGCCAGCAGCTTATCGCCCGAGGGTGTCGAGCAGTACTTC. Its translation: CASSLSPEGVEQYF.